These 20 T cell receptor beta chains came from one sample sequenced in a study of shared clonotypes between healthy human individuals. TCRdb's table, derived via immunoSEQ multiplex PCR, lists solely in-frame clones and lacks some. The sample records roughly 2.5 million clones, around nine tenths being singletons. Sample: naive CD4+ T cells sorted from blood. The subset here: CD45RA+ positively selected. Receptors originate from a man between 18 and 35 years old in good health.

The chain uses TRBV18 and TRBJ1-5; maybe TRBD1 (6 bases). Germline V gene sequence: CDR1 KGHSH, CDR2 LQKENI. V lost 3 bases, J lost 2 bases, and 14 bases lay in between. The CDR3 sequence is 16 residues long. The CDR3 DNA follows: TGTGCCAGCTCACCCTCCACAGGGAGCCGCAATCAGCCCCAGCATTTT. This translates into CASSPSTGSRNQPQHF.

The chain links TRBV6-1 to TRBJ2-1; D may be TRBD1 (7 bases). The germline gives CDR1 MNHNS, CDR2 SASEGT. The CDR3 is 14 amino acids. V lost 6 bases to trimming and J lost 8 bases, with 17 bases between them. Here the CDR3 reads CASSTGGQSDEQFF. The CDR3 DNA is TGTGCCAGCAGCACCGGGGGACAGAGCGATGAGCAGTTCTTC.

The V call is TRBV19, the J call TRBJ2-1; D possibly uses TRBD1 or TRBD2 (5 bases each). V was shortened by 9 bases and J by 5 bases, with 14 bases between the two germline ends. The length of the CDR3 is 13 residues. CDR1 is LNHDA, CDR2 SQIVND, per germline (reference sequence). The CDR3 nucleotides read TGTGCCAGCGGGGCCACCGGAAACAATGAGCAGTTCTTC. It specifies CASGATGNNEQFF.

The chain links TRBV5-6 to TRBJ2-5; no definite D call. V dropped 3 bases and J dropped 5 bases, with 8 bases sitting between them. The CDR3 contains 12 residues. Germline V lookup: CDR1 SGHDT, CDR2 YYEEEE. The CDR3 region is CASSSNSETQYF. The CDR3 DNA reads TGTGCCAGCAGCTCCAACAGCGAGACCCAGTACTTC.

V is TRBV18 and J is TRBJ1-1, with D uncertain. CDR1 KGHSH and CDR2 LQKENI come from the germline V gene. Trimming stripped 3 bases from V and 3 bases from J, with 8 bases between. CDR3 size: 13 residues. The CDR3 reads CASSPISDTEAFF. CDR3 in DNA: TGTGCCAGCTCACCTATCTCGGACACTGAAGCTTTCTTT.

The rearrangement joins TRBV5-1 to TRBJ2-5; TRBD2 matches at 9 bases. J lost 5 bases, V lost 2 bases, and 7 bases had no gene match. The CDR3 spans 15 residues. The germline V gene has CDR1 SGHRS and CDR2 YFSETQ. The CDR3 here is CASSLSSGTWETQYF. The CDR3 DNA reads TGCGCCAGCAGCTTATCTAGCGGGACTTGGGAGACCCAGTACTTC.

A word on this clone: Other DNA sequences in this sample translate to the same CDR3. This chain joins TRBV28 and TRBJ1-1; D is possibly TRBD1 (6 bases). The CDR3 is 14 amino acids. Germline CDR1 reads MDHEN; CDR2 reads SYDVKM. Trimming shortened V by 2 bases and J by 5 bases, and 12 bases separated the two germline ends. CDR3 residues: CASSLGGAGTEAFF. CDR3 DNA: TGTGCCAGCAGTTTAGGGGGGGCCGGGACTGAAGCTTTCTTT.

The genes are TRBV30 and TRBJ1-2; D is perhaps TRBD1 (6 bases). With 8 bases removed from V and 7 bases from J, the gap between germline ends came to 20 bases. Germline CDR1 and CDR2: GTSNPN and SVGIG (reference sequence). The CDR3 sequence is 13 residues long. CDR3 region: CASKSGGLGGYTF. Here the CDR3 DNA reads TGTGCCAGCAAAAGCGGGGGGCTCGGTGGCTACACCTTC.

This chain connects TRBV9 to TRBJ2-3; 10 positions match TRBD2. Trimming at V came to 4 bases and at J to 2 bases, leaving 10 bases not matched to a gene. The V gene's germline CDR1 is SGDLS and CDR2 YYNGEE. The CDR3 totals 17 residues. In DNA, the CDR3 is TGTGCCAGCAGCATACAGGGACTAGCGACTTCCACAGATACGCAGTATTTT. It encodes CASSIQGLATSTDTQYF.

This clone was seen just once. The gene calls are TRBV2 and TRBJ2-1, with D maybe TRBD2 (6 bases). There are 17 residues in the CDR3. The V and J ends lost 8 bases and 2 bases respectively, with 22 bases between them. Looked up from germline, CDR1 is SNHLY and CDR2 is FYNNEI. The CDR3 DNA reads as TGTGCCAGCGGATTCCCTCAAGCGGGTCTACCCTACAATGAGCAGTTCTTC. Its translation is CASGFPQAGLPYNEQFF.

J is TRBJ2-2 and V is TRBV7-2; D ambiguous. CDR3 length: 16 amino acids. V lost 3 bases, J lost 1 base, and 12 bases lay in between. The germline V gene has CDR1 SGHTA and CDR2 FQGNSA. CDR3 loop: CASSFRPFWNTGELFF. The DNA of the CDR3 is TGTGCCAGCAGCTTTAGACCATTTTGGAACACCGGGGAGCTGTTTTTT.

A remark on this clone: The same CDR3 can be traced to other DNA sequences in this sample. J is TRBJ2-2 and V is TRBV29-1; a possible D gene is TRBD2 (6 bases). The germline CDR1 and CDR2 sequences are SQVTM and ANQGSEA. The CDR3 is made up of 12 amino acids. Trimming left V 6 bases short and J 4 bases short, with 9 bases between. Here the CDR3 reads CSVGTLTGELFF. As DNA, the CDR3 is TGCAGCGTCGGGACTCTCACCGGGGAGCTGTTTTTT.

The J gene is TRBJ2-3, the V gene TRBV5-4, with a weak D call TRBD2 (5 bases). The CDR3 consists of 16 residues. The V gene lost 1 base and the J gene lost 1 base, with 13 bases spanning the gap. Per the germline V gene, CDR1 is SGHNT and CDR2 is YYREEE (reference sequence). In DNA, the CDR3 is TGTGCCAGCAGCTTGCCTGAAGGGCGGGGCACAGATACGCAGTATTTT. Translated: CASSLPEGRGTDTQYF.

This clone was detected once. The J gene is TRBJ1-1, the V gene TRBV30, with TRBD1 as a possible D gene (6 bases). The germline gives CDR1 GTSNPN, CDR2 SVGIG (reference sequence). This CDR3 region has 14 residues. V was pared by 2 bases and J by 9 bases, with 19 bases between. The CDR3 coding sequence is TGTGCCTGGAGTCTAAGGGGGGGGCTACTGCAAGCTTTCTTT. Residues: CAWSLRGGLLQAFF.

Only a few counts were recorded for this clone. The chain carries TRBV6-4 and TRBJ2-7; TRBD1 agrees at 11 bases. Germline CDR1 MRHNA, CDR2 SNTAGT. The CDR3 consists of 16 residues. Trimming at V came to 0 bases and at J to 6 bases, leaving 7 bases not matched to a gene. Here the CDR3 DNA reads TGTGCCAGCAGTGACTCGACACCGGGACAGGGGGGCGAGCAGTACTTC. This sequence encodes CASSDSTPGQGGEQYF.

This clone has only one observation. The V and J genes are TRBV5-1 and TRBJ1-2; 8 bases map to TRBD1. The CDR3 extends over 19 amino acids. With 5 bases clipped from V and 0 bases from J, the junction kept 18 bases outside the gene matches. CDR1 and CDR2 from the germline V gene are SGHRS and YFSETQ. The CDR3 loop reads CASSRVTAGGAGSNYGYTF. CDR3 DNA sequence: TGCGCCAGCAGTCGCGTAACAGCAGGGGGCGCGGGATCTAACTATGGCTACACCTTC. Filled out from reference TRBV5-1 and TRBJ1-2, the complete variable domain reads KAGVTQTPRYLIKTRGQQVTLSCSPISGHRSVSWYQQTPGQGLQFLFEYFSETQRNKGNFPGRFSGRQFSNSRSEMNVSTLELGDSALYLCASSRVTAGGAGSNYGYTFGSGTRLTVV.

The DNA for the CDR3 is TGCGCCAGCAGCTTGGTAACTAGCGCCACAGATACGCAGTATTTT. This gives the protein CASSLVTSATDTQYF. The chain employs TRBV5-1 and TRBJ2-3; 7 positions agree with TRBD2. V dropped 0 bases and J dropped 2; count of bases not matched to a gene: 3. CDR1 is SGHRS and CDR2 is YFSETQ in the germline V gene. CDR3 length equals 15 residues.

This sequence joins TRBV28 and TRBJ2-7; D might be TRBD2 (5 bases). Germline V lookup: CDR1 MDHEN, CDR2 SYDVKM. V lost 6 bases to trimming and J lost 4 bases, with 16 bases between them. The CDR3 sequence is 14 residues long. The DNA of the CDR3 is TGTGCCAGCAGGGGTGAATTGGGCGGGTACGAGCAGTACTTC. Translated, it gives CASRGELGGYEQYF.

Of note for this clone: Other DNA sequences of this sample code for an identical CDR3. This chain connects TRBV7-2 to TRBJ2-7, with D unresolved. CDR1 is SGHTA and CDR2 is FQGNSA in the germline V gene. The CDR3 has 12 amino acids. V was cut by 2 bases and J by 4 bases, with 6 bases left in between. The CDR3 DNA is TGTGCCAGCAGCTTATACCCGTACGAGCAGTACTTC. It is translated as CASSLYPYEQYF.

The chain uses TRBV28 and TRBJ2-7; 8 bases agree with TRBD1. Germline values: CDR1 MDHEN, CDR2 SYDVKM. Germline trimming cut 5 bases from V and 5 bases from J; bases unmatched to any gene: 11. CDR3 size: 15 residues. CDR3 bases: TGTGCCAGCAGTACCCGGACAGGGAAAACGAACGAGCAGTACTTC. Its translation: CASSTRTGKTNEQYF.